The 18 T cell receptor beta chains presented below share a single source sample, sequenced in a study of T-cell reconstitution after alpha-beta-depleted transplantation in children. This sample's TCRbeta library carried unique molecular identifier barcodes. MiXCR, run by TCRdb on the PCR reads, gives a single entry per CDR3 protein. The profile shows about 870,000 distinct CDR3 sequences, 16% of them singletons. The specimen comprised PBMCs, mostly from graft donor cells, sampled 360 days after TCRalphabeta/CD19-depleted stem cell transplant. These receptor sequences come from a male patient between 10 and 17 years old who had a stem cell transplant for acute lymphoblastic leukemia, so the T cells may come from the graft donor.

This chain links TRBV29-1 with TRBJ1-2; tentative D call: TRBD1 (6 bases). Per the germline V gene, CDR1 is SQVTM and CDR2 is ANQGSEA. Deletions cut 5 bases from V and 9 bases from J, with 13 bases between. The length of the CDR3 is 11 residues. The CDR3 nucleotides read TGCAGCGTTTTCCTTGGACAGAGCTACACCTTC. Residues: CSVFLGQSYTF.

This sequence joins TRBV18 and TRBJ2-5, with TRBD2 as a possible D gene (6 bases). CDR3 length: 16 residues. The V gene's germline CDR1 is KGHSH and CDR2 LQKENI. V shed 1 base and J shed 0 bases, with 12 bases lying between them. The CDR3 here is CASSPLGTQYQETQYF. The CDR3 coding sequence is TGTGCCAGCTCACCACTTGGGACTCAGTACCAAGAGACCCAGTACTTC.

The chain has TRBV7-6 and TRBJ2-1; D is undetermined. Per germline, CDR1 SGHVS and CDR2 FNYEAQ. The CDR3 extends over 17 amino acids. Trimming left V 1 base short and J 0 bases short, with 13 bases between. CDR3 sequence: CASSLDPTPSSYNEQFF. The CDR3 bases are TGTGCCAGCAGCTTAGATCCAACCCCGAGCTCCTACAATGAGCAGTTCTTC. The variable domain in full, completed from reference TRBV7-6 and TRBJ2-1, reads GAGVSQSPRYKVTKRGQDVALRCDPISGHVSLYWYRQALGQGPEFLTYFNYEAQQDKSGLPNDRFSAERPEGSISTLTIQRTEQRDSAMYRCASSLDPTPSSYNEQFFGPGTRLTVL.

V is TRBV4-2 and J is TRBJ2-7; 10 bases map to TRBD2. This CDR3 region has 14 residues. The trim removed 6 bases at V and 6 bases at J, leaving 8 bases unmatched. Germline CDR1 and CDR2: LGHNA and YNFKEQ. CDR3 DNA: TGTGCCAGCAGTCTCGGACTAGCGGCCTCCGAGCAGTACTTC. Protein: CASSLGLAASEQYF.

This chain connects TRBV5-1 to TRBJ2-7; D might be TRBD2 (6 bases). From germline, CDR1 is SGHRS and CDR2 YFSETQ. This CDR3 spans 15 amino acids. V was pared by 4 bases and J by 2 bases, with 16 bases between. The CDR3 DNA follows: TGCGCCAGCAGCCGCATGTCGGGGGTCGCCTACGAGCAGTACTTC. Translated, it gives CASSRMSGVAYEQYF.

There are a few counts of this clonotype. The chain links TRBV3-1 to TRBJ1-5; D is undetermined. Germline CDR1 and CDR2: LGHDT and YNNKEL (reference sequence). V was clipped by 5 bases and J by 6 bases, with 5 bases between them. The length of the CDR3 is 11 residues. In DNA form, the CDR3 reads TGTGCCAGCAGCGCCCGTCAGCCCCAGCATTTT. Encoded protein: CASSARQPQHF.

This clonotype was counted between two and nine times. V is TRBV5-1 and J is TRBJ2-3; a weak D match, TRBD1 (6 bases). This CDR3 contains 15 residues. Trimming took off 4 bases at V and 3 bases at J, with 15 bases between the two ends. Per germline, CDR1 SGHRS and CDR2 YFSETQ. CDR3 amino acids: CASSPPPGVTDTQYF. The DNA for the CDR3 is TGCGCCAGCAGCCCCCCGCCAGGGGTGACAGATACGCAGTATTTT.

The rearrangement links TRBV6-1 to TRBJ2-1, with a weak D call TRBD1 (9 bases). The CDR3 is 17 residues long. V was clipped by 6 bases and J by 5 bases, with 23 bases between them. The germline V gene has CDR1 MNHNS and CDR2 SASEGT. CDR3 bases: TGTGCCAGCAGCCTACGGGGGGGGACAGGGCAGGACAATGAGCAGTTCTTC. Translation: CASSLRGGTGQDNEQFF.

The chain has TRBV4-1 and TRBJ2-3, with a tentative D call TRBD2 (5 bases). In germline, CDR1 is MGHRA, CDR2 YSYEKL. The CDR3 consists of 17 residues. Trimming took off 0 bases at V and 2 bases at J, with 15 bases between the two ends. This CDR3 is CASSQDIAAGLTDTQYF. CDR3 DNA: TGCGCCAGCAGCCAAGATATTGCGGCGGGCCTCACAGATACGCAGTATTTT.

This clonotype was seen many times. V is TRBV10-3 and J is TRBJ2-3; TRBD2 agrees at 11 bases. This CDR3 spans 15 amino acids. Trimming took 10 bases from V and 1 from J; bases not matched to a gene: 7. The germline V gene encodes CDR1 ENHRY and CDR2 SYGVKD. The CDR3 region has the DNA TGTGCCACCGGGACTAGCGGAGGAGGCACAGATACGCAGTATTTT. Translated: CATGTSGGGTDTQYF.

On this clonotype: A read error may produce the germline difference seen at one junction end. The V gene is TRBV20-1, the J gene TRBJ1-5; a possible D gene is TRBD1 (5 bases). This CDR3 is built from 19 residues. The germline V gene has CDR1 DFQATT and CDR2 SNEGSKA (reference sequence). The CDR3 is CSARDRGERGRSWNRPQHF. The DNA for the CDR3 is TGCAGTGCTAGAGATCGAGGGGAAAGGGGTCGATCGTGGAATCGGCCCCAGCATTTT.

V and J are TRBV12-3 or TRBV12-4 and TRBJ1-1; TRBD1 agrees at 8 bases. There are 14 residues in the CDR3. The V and J ends lost 6 bases and 6 bases, in that order; junction bases with no gene match: 9. This CDR3 is CASSLRDRHSEAFF. The CDR3 DNA follows: TGTGCCAGCAGCCTCCGGGACAGGCATTCTGAAGCTTTCTTT.

The V and J genes are TRBV20-1 and TRBJ2-7; 12 nucleotides agree with TRBD2. CDR1 is DFQATT and CDR2 is SNEGSKA in the germline V gene (reference sequence). The CDR3 is 17 amino acids. With 0 bases clipped from V and 3 bases from J, the junction kept 9 bases outside the gene matches. The CDR3 here is CSARDPSGRAGGYEQYF. The CDR3 DNA follows: TGCAGTGCTAGAGACCCTAGCGGGAGGGCCGGGGGCTACGAGCAGTACTTC.

This clonotype was detected only a few times. V usage is TRBV5-1 and J usage is TRBJ2-2; D possibly uses TRBD1 or TRBD2 (6 bases each). CDR3 length equals 16 residues. With 2 bases removed from V and 6 bases from J, the gap between germline ends came to 17 bases. Germline V gene lookup returns CDR1 SGHRS and CDR2 YFSETQ. The CDR3 DNA follows: TGCGCCAGCAGCTTCCAAGGGGGAGGTCCACCCGGGGAGCTGTTTTTT. As protein: CASSFQGGGPPGELFF. Full variable domain (outside the CDR3, taken from reference TRBV5-1 and TRBJ2-2): KAGVTQTPRYLIKTRGQQVTLSCSPISGHRSVSWYQQTPGQGLQFLFEYFSETQRNKGNFPGRFSGRQFSNSRSEMNVSTLELGDSALYLCASSFQGGGPPGELFFGEGSRLTVL.

This clonotype was counted between two and nine times. The V gene is TRBV6-1, the J gene TRBJ2-2; TRBD1 might be the D (6 bases). The CDR3 contains 13 residues. Trimming removed 6 bases at V and 3 bases at J, with 8 bases between. The V gene's germline CDR1 is MNHNS and CDR2 SASEGT. The CDR3 DNA reads TGTGCCAGCAGGGACAGATACACCGGGGAGCTGTTTTTT. It codes for CASRDRYTGELFF.

This clonotype was found a few times. The rearrangement links TRBV14 to TRBJ2-1; 7 bases map to TRBD2. The CDR3 runs to 17 residues. The V segment lost 4 bases and the J segment 5 bases; nucleotides outside the gene matches: 14. Germline values: CDR1 SGHDN, CDR2 FVKESK. The CDR3 region has the DNA TGTGCCAGCAGCCGACGCTATCCCTCTAGCGGCCACAATGAGCAGTTCTTC. Protein product: CASSRRYPSSGHNEQFF.

The sample holds many counts of this clonotype. The chain carries TRBV10-3 and TRBJ2-5, with D possibly called TRBD1 or TRBD2 (5 bases each). Germline V gene data show CDR1 as ENHRY and CDR2 as SYGVKD. This CDR3 comprises 15 residues. Trimming removed 4 bases from V and 3 bases from J, with 15 bases in between. The DNA of the CDR3 is TGTGCCATCAGTGGGGACGCCTATGGGGAAGAGACCCAGTACTTC. Translated: CAISGDAYGEETQYF.

The genes are TRBV7-3 and TRBJ2-2; 8 bases are a match to TRBD1. After removal of 4 bases from V and 1 base from J, the junction contained 5 bases not matched to a gene. The CDR3 loop spans 16 amino acids. Germline V gene sequence: CDR1 SGHTA, CDR2 FQGTGA. CDR3 sequence reads: CASSWAGTGNTGELFF. The CDR3 nucleotides are TGTGCCAGCAGCTGGGCCGGGACAGGGAACACCGGGGAGCTGTTTTTT.